The 17 T cell receptor beta chains below all came from one sample that was sequenced in a study of blood T cell repertoires in COVID-19. Libraries were prepared by immunoSEQ multiplex PCR; TCRdb keeps only in-frame clonotypes and omits some of them. The table shows around 120,000 clones, with less than 90% occurring only once. The sample was peripheral blood. The receptors were sampled from a man in his 70s with acute or convalescent COVID-19.

This clone has only a few counts. This chain joins TRBV7-3 and TRBJ1-6; the match to TRBD1 covers 7 bases. This CDR3 spans 16 amino acids. V lost 5 bases and J lost 7; bases outside the gene matches: 11. Germline CDR1 and CDR2: SGHTA and FQGTGA. CDR3 residues: CASSPVPQGVNSPLHF. The DNA of the CDR3 is TGTGCCAGCAGCCCTGTCCCGCAGGGGGTCAATTCACCCCTCCACTTT.

This chain uses TRBV6-1 with TRBJ2-1; D not resolved. Trimming shortened V by 1 base and J by 5 bases, and 6 bases separated the two germline ends. There are 13 residues in the CDR3. CDR1 and CDR2 (germline): MNHNS, SASEGT. The CDR3 loop is CASSEGLNNEQFF. The CDR3, as DNA: TGTGCCAGCAGTGAAGGGCTGAACAATGAGCAGTTCTTC.

The chain has TRBV5-8 and TRBJ1-1, with a tentative D call TRBD1 (5 bases). The CDR3 totals 15 residues. The V end was cut by 0 bases, the J end by 5 bases, with 14 bases between. CDR1 is SGHTS, CDR2 YDEGEE, per germline. CDR3 nucleotides: TGTGCCAGCAGCTTGGAAGGAGGGGAAAGGACTGAAGCTTTCTTT. Its translation is CASSLEGGERTEAFF.

This sequence joins TRBV7-2 and TRBJ2-7; 9 bases fit TRBD2. After removal of 3 bases from V and 4 bases from J, the junction contained 10 bases not matched to a gene. The germline CDR1 and CDR2 sequences are SGHTA and FQGNSA. CDR3 length: 16 amino acids. The CDR3 sequence: CASSFSGGVLGYEQYF. Here the CDR3 DNA reads TGTGCCAGCAGCTTTAGCGGGGGCGTTTTGGGGTACGAGCAGTACTTC.

This chain uses TRBV2 with TRBJ1-4; D possibly corresponds to TRBD1 (6 bases). The V end lost 7 bases, the J end lost 7 bases, and 13 bases lay between the germline ends. This CDR3 is 13 amino acids long. CDR1 and CDR2 (germline): SNHLY, FYNNEI. DNA of the CDR3: TGTGCCAGCAACAGGGACCCTAGTGAAAAACTGTTTTTT. Amino acid sequence: CASNRDPSEKLFF.

The chain employs TRBV28 and TRBJ2-1; D perhaps matches TRBD2 (7 bases). Germline V gene lookup returns CDR1 MDHEN and CDR2 SYDVKM. V was pared by 8 bases and J by 8 bases, with 13 bases between. CDR3 length equals 12 residues. CDR3 nucleotide sequence: TGTGCCAGCGAGGGGGGGGCTTATGAGCAGTTCTTC. This sequence encodes CASEGGAYEQFF.

The chain is built from TRBV6-5 and TRBJ2-7; maybe TRBD2 (6 bases). This CDR3 is built from 14 residues. Per germline, CDR1 MNHEY and CDR2 SVGAGI. V shed 0 bases and J shed 3 bases, with 9 bases lying between them. The CDR3 DNA sequence: TGTGCCAGCAGTTACTCGAGGACTAACTACGAGCAGTACTTC. This sequence encodes CASSYSRTNYEQYF.

This clone showed up just once. The rearrangement uses TRBV28 and TRBJ1-2; 7 bases match TRBD1. The CDR3 length is 13 residues. The germline V gene encodes CDR1 MDHEN and CDR2 SYDVKM. The trim removed 8 bases at V and 4 bases at J, leaving 7 bases unmatched. CDR3 region: CASGNRGFYGYTF. The CDR3 DNA is TGTGCCAGCGGAAACAGGGGTTTCTATGGCTACACCTTC.

This chain joins TRBV24-1 and TRBJ2-1, with 8 bases that match TRBD2. Looked up from germline, CDR1 is KGHDR and CDR2 is SFDVKD. V trimming: 4 bases; J trimming: 12 bases; junction bases outside the gene matches: 19. The CDR3 is 17 amino acids. The CDR3 bases are TGTGCCACCAGTGAGCCCGACCTGACTAGCGCTGTTCAGGGGCAGTTCTTC. Protein: CATSEPDLTSAVQGQFF.

The rearrangement uses TRBV14 and TRBJ2-2, with 13 positions matching TRBD2. Germline CDR1 reads SGHDN; CDR2 reads FVKESK. The trim removed 5 bases at V and 4 bases at J, leaving 7 bases unmatched. The CDR3 consists of 17 residues. Written as DNA, the CDR3 is TGTGCCAGCAGCAAGGGACTAGCGGGGCTGAGCACCGGGGAGCTGTTTTTT. Protein product: CASSKGLAGLSTGELFF. Full variable domain (missing parts from reference TRBV14 and TRBJ2-2): EAGVTQFPSHSVIEKGQTVTLRCDPISGHDNLYWYRRVMGKEIKFLLHFVKESKQDESGMPNNRFLAERTGGTYSTLKVQPAELEDSGVYFCASSKGLAGLSTGELFFGEGSRLTVL.

V is TRBV9 and J is TRBJ2-5, with TRBD2 as a possible D gene (5 bases). The CDR3 is 15 amino acids. The V and J ends lost 2 bases and 5 bases respectively, with 16 bases between them. Per germline, CDR1 SGDLS and CDR2 YYNGEE. The CDR3 loop is CASSVAGLETETQYF. CDR3 in DNA: TGTGCCAGCAGCGTCGCGGGCCTAGAAACGGAGACCCAGTACTTC. Filled out from reference TRBV9 and TRBJ2-5, the complete variable domain reads DSGVTQTPKHLITATGQRVTLRCSPRSGDLSVYWYQQSLDQGLQFLIQYYNGEERAKGNILERFSAQQFPDLHSELNLSSLELGDSALYFCASSVAGLETETQYFGPGTRLLVL.

V gene TRBV5-6 combines with J gene TRBJ1-6; D not certain. The CDR3 totals 13 residues. Germline V gene data show CDR1 as SGHDT and CDR2 as YYEEEE. Trimming removed 0 bases at V and 9 bases at J, with 7 bases between. CDR3 loop: CASSLDPGSPLHF. The CDR3 coding sequence is TGTGCCAGCAGCTTGGACCCAGGTTCACCCCTCCACTTT.

The gene calls are TRBV11-2 and TRBJ1-3, with no clear D. V lost 1 base and J lost 4, with 11 bases in between. The CDR3 covers 15 residues. Germline V gene data show CDR1 as SGHAT and CDR2 as FQNNGV. Written as DNA, the CDR3 is TGTGCCAGCAGCTTAGGGGAGTCGAGCGGAAACACCATATATTTT. Its protein product is CASSLGESSGNTIYF.

This clone turned up a few times. The chain employs TRBV5-5 and TRBJ1-3, with TRBD1 matching 8 bases. This CDR3 is built from 19 residues. The V gene end was trimmed by 4 bases and the J gene end by 0 bases; junction bases not matched to a gene: 15. The germline gives CDR1 SGHKS, CDR2 YYEKEE (reference sequence). CDR3 sequence reads: CASSVGQGRLGPSGNTIYF. The CDR3, as DNA: TGTGCCAGCAGCGTCGGACAGGGAAGGCTCGGGCCCTCTGGAAACACCATATATTTT.

The rearrangement links TRBV24-1 to TRBJ2-2; unclear D gene. This CDR3 is 16 amino acids long. V lost 7 bases and J 3 bases, leaving 17 bases between the germline ends. Germline-derived CDR1 and CDR2 are KGHDR and SFDVKD. The CDR3 DNA follows: TGTGCCACCAGCCCATCGCCAGGTCCGGACACCGGGGAGCTGTTTTTT. Translation: CATSPSPGPDTGELFF.

The gene calls are TRBV5-1 and TRBJ2-5; D perhaps matches TRBD1 (6 bases). This CDR3 is 17 amino acids long. Germline CDR1 reads SGHRS; CDR2 reads YFSETQ. Trimming pared 4 bases from V and 1 base from J, leaving 20 bases between. The CDR3 DNA is TGCGCCAGCAGCGGCCTCGGGCAGGGGCCCCTCCAAGAGACCCAGTACTTC. It yields the protein CASSGLGQGPLQETQYF.

The chain combines TRBV11-3 with TRBJ2-1, with TRBD2 identical over 12 bases. V lost 0 bases to trimming and J lost 4 bases; unmatched junction nucleotides: 1. This CDR3 region has 16 residues. Germline lookup yields CDR1 SGHNT and CDR2 YENEEA. CDR3 region: CASSLEGTSGYNEQFF. The CDR3 DNA reads TGTGCCAGCAGCTTAGAAGGGACTAGCGGGTACAATGAGCAGTTCTTC.